This T cell receptor (beta chain) was captured by sequencing in a study of blood T cell repertoires in COVID-19. Study as a whole: Acute-phase and convalescent COVID-19 samples originated in the United States, Italy and Spain. Sources were T cells, B-cell-depleted T cells, or PBMCs; the material itself was cDNA or gDNA.

Germline-derived CDR1 and CDR2 are SGHTA and FQGNSA. This CDR3 is 13 amino acids long. The V and J ends lost 5 bases and 1 base respectively, with 9 bases between them. Authors' methods: The assay estimated nucleated cells by amplifying reference gene primers. TCRdb's copy holds only in-frame clones and misses some; the assay was immunoSEQ multiplex PCR. The V and J calls and clone size were taken over from that table, and D and trimming were inferred from the DNA. The profile shows approximately 140,000 clones, more than 80% of them singletons. The V gene is TRBV7-2, the J gene TRBJ2-7; D is unresolved. The specimen was peripheral blood. This clonotype originated in a woman aged 80 or older in a cohort sampled during active or convalescent COVID-19. CDR3 sequence reads: CASSIQNSYEQYF. CDR3 nucleotides: TGTGCCAGCAGCATACAGAATTCCTACGAGCAGTACTTC.